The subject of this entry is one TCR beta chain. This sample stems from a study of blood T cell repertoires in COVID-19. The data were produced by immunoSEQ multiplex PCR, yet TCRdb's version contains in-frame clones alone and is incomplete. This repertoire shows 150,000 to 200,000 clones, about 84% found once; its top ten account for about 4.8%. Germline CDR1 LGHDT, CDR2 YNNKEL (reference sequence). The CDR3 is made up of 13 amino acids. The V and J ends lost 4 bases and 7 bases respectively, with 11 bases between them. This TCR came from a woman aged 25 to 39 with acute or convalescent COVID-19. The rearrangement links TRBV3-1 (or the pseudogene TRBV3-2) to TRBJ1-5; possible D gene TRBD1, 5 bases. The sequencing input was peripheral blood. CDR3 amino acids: CASSRGEGQPQHF. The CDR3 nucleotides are TGTGCCAGCAGCCGGGGGGAAGGGCAGCCCCAGCATTTT.